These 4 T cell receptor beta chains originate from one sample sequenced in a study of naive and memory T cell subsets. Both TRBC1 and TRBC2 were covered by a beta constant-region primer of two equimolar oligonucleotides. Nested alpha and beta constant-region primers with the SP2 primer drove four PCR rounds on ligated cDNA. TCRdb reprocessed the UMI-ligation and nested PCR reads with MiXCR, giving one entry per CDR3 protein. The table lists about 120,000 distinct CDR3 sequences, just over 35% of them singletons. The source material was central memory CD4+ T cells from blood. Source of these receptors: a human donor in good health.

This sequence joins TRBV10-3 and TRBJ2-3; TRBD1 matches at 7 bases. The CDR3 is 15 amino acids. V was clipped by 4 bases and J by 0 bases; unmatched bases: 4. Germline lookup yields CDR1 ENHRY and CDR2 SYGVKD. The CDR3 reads CAISGTGVSTDTQYF. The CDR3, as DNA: TGTGCCATCAGTGGAACAGGGGTGAGCACAGATACGCAGTATTTT.

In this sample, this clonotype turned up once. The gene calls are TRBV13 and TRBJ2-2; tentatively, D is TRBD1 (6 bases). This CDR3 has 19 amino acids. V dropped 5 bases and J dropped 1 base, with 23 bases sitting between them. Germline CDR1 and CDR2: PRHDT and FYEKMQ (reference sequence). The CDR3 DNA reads TGTGCCAGCAGCCACAACACACCATATACAGGGAGGAACACCGGGGAGCTGTTTTTT. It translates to CASSHNTPYTGRNTGELFF.

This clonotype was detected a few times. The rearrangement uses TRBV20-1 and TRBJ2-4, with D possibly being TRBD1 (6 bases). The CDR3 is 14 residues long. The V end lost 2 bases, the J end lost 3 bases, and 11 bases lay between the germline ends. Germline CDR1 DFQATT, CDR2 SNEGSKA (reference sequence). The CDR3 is CSARHRVGKNIQYF. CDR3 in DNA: TGCAGTGCTAGACACAGGGTGGGCAAAAACATTCAGTACTTC.

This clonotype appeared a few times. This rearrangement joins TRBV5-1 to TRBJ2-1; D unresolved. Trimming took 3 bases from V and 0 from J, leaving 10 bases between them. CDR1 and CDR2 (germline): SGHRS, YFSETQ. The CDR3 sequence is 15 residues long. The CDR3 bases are TGCGCCAGCAGCTCAGAAAGTAGCTCCTACAATGAGCAGTTCTTC. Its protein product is CASSSESSSYNEQFF.